The clone carrying this TCR beta chain was counted at least ten times. Its matching antigen is unknown. The cDNA was synthesized by means of template-switch 5'RACE, which was carried out with 10-nucleotide random UMIs. TCRdb passed the 5' RACE reads through MiXCR, listing each CDR3 protein once. The sample has roughly 100,000 distinct CDR3 sequences; roughly 3.5% are singletons. This entry comes from a study of neurological immune-mediated disorders. On the study more broadly: In a group of about 34 multiple sclerosis patients, approximately 30 had the relapsing-remitting type and 3 had the secondary progressive type. Regarding the study as a whole: The repertoires of 18 of 34 multiple sclerosis patients fell into one related-CDR3 cluster (a possible signature) under phylogenetic grouping.

Libraries used 2 million unsorted PBMCs kept frozen in RNAlater. CDR3 size: 13 residues. The germline V and J ends were trimmed by 0 bases and 6 bases, with 8 bases remaining between them. This sequence originates from a woman between 45 and 60 years old with multiple sclerosis. The chain carries TRBV12-3 or TRBV12-4 and TRBJ1-2; D gene uncertain. Sequencing was done on a sample of PBMCs. Here the CDR3 reads CASSLAFMDGYTF. The CDR3 DNA reads as TGTGCCAGCAGTTTAGCGTTTATGGATGGCTACACCTTC.